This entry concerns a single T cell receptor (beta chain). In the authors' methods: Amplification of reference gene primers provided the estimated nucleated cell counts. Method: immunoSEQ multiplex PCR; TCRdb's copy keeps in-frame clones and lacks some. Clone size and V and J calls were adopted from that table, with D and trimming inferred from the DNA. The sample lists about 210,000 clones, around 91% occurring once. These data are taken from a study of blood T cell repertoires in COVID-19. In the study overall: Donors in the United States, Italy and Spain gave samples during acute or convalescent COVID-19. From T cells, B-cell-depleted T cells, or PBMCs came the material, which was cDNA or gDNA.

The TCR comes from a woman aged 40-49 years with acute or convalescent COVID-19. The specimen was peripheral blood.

The CDR3 nucleotides read TGTGCCAGCAGCCCCAGGCCAGGGCGGACAGATACGCAGTATTTT. Translated, it gives CASSPRPGRTDTQYF. The chain uses TRBV7-6 and TRBJ2-3, with D possibly being TRBD1 (5 bases). This CDR3 has 15 amino acids. Germline-derived CDR1 and CDR2 are SGHVS and FNYEAQ. The V gene lost 5 bases and the J gene lost 3 bases, with 15 bases spanning the gap. Supplemented by reference TRBV7-6 and TRBJ2-3, the full variable domain reads GAGVSQSPRYKVTKRGQDVALRCDPISGHVSLYWYRQALGQGPEFLTYFNYEAQQDKSGLPNDRFSAERPEGSISTLTIQRTEQRDSAMYRCASSPRPGRTDTQYFGPGTRLTVL.